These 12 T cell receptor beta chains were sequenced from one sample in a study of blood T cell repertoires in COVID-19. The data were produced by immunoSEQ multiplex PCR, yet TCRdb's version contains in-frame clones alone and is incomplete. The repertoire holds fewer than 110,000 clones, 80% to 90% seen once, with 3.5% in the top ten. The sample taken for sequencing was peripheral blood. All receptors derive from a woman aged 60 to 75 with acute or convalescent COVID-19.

The CDR3 bases are TGTGCCAGCACCTTCCCCCAAACAGGTGGAGCTGGTTCGTACACTGAAGCTTTCTTT. It encodes CASTFPQTGGAGSYTEAFF. The chain has TRBV2 and TRBJ1-1, with a weak D call TRBD1 (5 bases). The V end lost 7 bases, the J end lost 3 bases, and 30 bases lay between the germline ends. Germline CDR1 reads SNHLY; CDR2 reads FYNNEI. CDR3 length equals 19 residues.

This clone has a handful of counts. The CDR3 coding sequence is TGTGCCAGCAGCCATTCAAATCAGCCCCAGCATTTT. It yields the protein CASSHSNQPQHF. The rearrangement links TRBV14 to TRBJ1-5; no reliable D call. The V and J ends lost 3 bases and 4 bases respectively, with 4 bases between them. This CDR3 is built from 12 residues. Looked up from germline, CDR1 is SGHDN and CDR2 is FVKESK.

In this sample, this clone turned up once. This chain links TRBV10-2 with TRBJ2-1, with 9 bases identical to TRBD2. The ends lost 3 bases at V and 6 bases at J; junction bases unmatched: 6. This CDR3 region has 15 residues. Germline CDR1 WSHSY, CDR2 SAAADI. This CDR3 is CASSDRLAGFNEQFF. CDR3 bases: TGCGCCAGCAGTGATCGGCTAGCGGGGTTCAATGAGCAGTTCTTC.

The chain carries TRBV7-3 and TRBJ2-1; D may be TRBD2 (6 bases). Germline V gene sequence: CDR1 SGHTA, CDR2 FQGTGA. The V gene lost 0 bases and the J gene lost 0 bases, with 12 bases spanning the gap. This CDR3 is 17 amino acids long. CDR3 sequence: CASSLTFRRDSYNEQFF. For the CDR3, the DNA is TGTGCCAGCAGCTTAACGTTTAGGCGGGACTCCTACAATGAGCAGTTCTTC. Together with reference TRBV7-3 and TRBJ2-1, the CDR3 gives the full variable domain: GAGVSQTPSNKVTEKGKYVELRCDPISGHTALYWYRQSLGQGPEFLIYFQGTGAADDSGLPNDRFFAVRPEGSVSTLKIQRTERGDSAVYLCASSLTFRRDSYNEQFFGPGTRLTVL.

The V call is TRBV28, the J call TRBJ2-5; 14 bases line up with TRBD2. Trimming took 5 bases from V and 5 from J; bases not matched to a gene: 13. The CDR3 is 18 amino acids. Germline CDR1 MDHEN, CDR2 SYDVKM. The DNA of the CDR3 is TGTGCCAGCAGTCCAATTCCGGGACTAGCGGGAGCTTGGGAGACCCAGTACTTC. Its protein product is CASSPIPGLAGAWETQYF.

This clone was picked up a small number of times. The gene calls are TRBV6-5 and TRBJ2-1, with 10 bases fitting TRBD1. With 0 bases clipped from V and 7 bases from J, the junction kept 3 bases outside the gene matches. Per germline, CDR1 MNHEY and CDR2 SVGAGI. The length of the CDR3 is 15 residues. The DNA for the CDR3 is TGTGCCAGCAGTTACTCTTGGACAGGGGGGAATGAGCAGTTCTTC. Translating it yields CASSYSWTGGNEQFF.

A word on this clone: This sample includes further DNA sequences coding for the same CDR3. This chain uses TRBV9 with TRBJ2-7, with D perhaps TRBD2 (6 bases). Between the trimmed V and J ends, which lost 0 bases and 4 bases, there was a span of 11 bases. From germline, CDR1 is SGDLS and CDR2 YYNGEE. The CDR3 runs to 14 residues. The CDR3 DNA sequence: TGTGCCAGCAGCGTAGCGGGAGCTTCGTACGAGCAGTACTTC. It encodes CASSVAGASYEQYF.

CDR3 in DNA: TGTGCCAGCAGTGAAAGGACAGGTATCTATGGCTACACCTTC. It translates to CASSERTGIYGYTF. The chain has TRBV25-1 and TRBJ1-2, with 7 bases that match TRBD1. This CDR3 contains 14 residues. The germline CDR1 and CDR2 sequences are MGHDK and SYGVNS. V was pared by 2 bases and J by 4 bases, with 4 bases of the junction left unmatched.

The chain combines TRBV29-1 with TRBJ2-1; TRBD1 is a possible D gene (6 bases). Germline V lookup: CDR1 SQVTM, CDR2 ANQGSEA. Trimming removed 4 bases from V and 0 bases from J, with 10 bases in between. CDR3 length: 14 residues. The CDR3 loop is CSVGGRSSYNEQFF. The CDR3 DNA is TGCAGCGTTGGGGGGCGGAGCTCCTACAATGAGCAGTTCTTC.

The CDR3 nucleotides are TGCGCCAGCAGTGCCGATGGAGGGACAGTCAGACCCCTATATAGCAATCAGCCCCAGCATTTT. Its translation is CASSADGGTVRPLYSNQPQHF. The chain links TRBV10-1 to TRBJ1-5; 7 bases map to TRBD1. Trimming at V came to 4 bases and at J to 0 bases, leaving 21 bases not matched to a gene. The CDR3 runs 21 residues. Germline V gene data show CDR1 as WNHNN and CDR2 as SYGVQD (reference sequence).

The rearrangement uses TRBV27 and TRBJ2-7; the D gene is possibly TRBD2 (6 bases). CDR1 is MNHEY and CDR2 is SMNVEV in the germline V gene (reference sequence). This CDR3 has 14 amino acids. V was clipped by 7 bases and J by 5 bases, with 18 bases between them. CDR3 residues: CASTPPGDHHEQYV. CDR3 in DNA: TGTGCCAGCACCCCTCCGGGGGATCACCACGAGCAGTACGTC.

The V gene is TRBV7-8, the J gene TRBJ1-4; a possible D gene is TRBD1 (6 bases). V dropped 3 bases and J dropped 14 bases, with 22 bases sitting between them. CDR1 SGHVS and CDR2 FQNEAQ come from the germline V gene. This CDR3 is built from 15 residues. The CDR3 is CASSFPTGTRSRLFF. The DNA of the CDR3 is TGTGCCAGCAGCTTCCCCACAGGGACCCGGAGCAGGCTGTTTTTT. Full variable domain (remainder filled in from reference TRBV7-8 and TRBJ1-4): GAGVSQSPRYKVAKRGQDVALRCDPISGHVSLFWYQQALGQGPEFLTYFQNEAQLDKSGLPSDRFFAERPEGSVSTLKIQRTQQEDSAVYLCASSFPTGTRSRLFFGSGTQLSVL.